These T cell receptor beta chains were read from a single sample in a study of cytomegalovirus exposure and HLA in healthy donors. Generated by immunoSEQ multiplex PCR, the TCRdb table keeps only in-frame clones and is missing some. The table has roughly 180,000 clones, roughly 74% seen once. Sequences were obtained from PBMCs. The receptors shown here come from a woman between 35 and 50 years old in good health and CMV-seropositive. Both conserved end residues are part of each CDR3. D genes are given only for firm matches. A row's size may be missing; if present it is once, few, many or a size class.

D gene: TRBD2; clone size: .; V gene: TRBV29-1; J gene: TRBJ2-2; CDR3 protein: CSVDGTRNTGELFF; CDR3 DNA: TGCAGCGTTGATGGGACTAGGAACACCGGGGAGCTGTTTTTT
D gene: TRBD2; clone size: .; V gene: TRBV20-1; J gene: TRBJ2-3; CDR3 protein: CRLRGEDTQYF; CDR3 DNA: TGCAGGCTCCGGGGGGAGGATACGCAGTATTTT
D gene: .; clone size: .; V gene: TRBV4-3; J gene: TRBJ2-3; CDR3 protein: CASSQEAPTDTQYF; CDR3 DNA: TGCGCCAGCAGCCAAGAGGCTCCGACAGATACGCAGTATTTT
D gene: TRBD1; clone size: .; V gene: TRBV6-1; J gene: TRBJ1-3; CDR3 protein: CASRPGQGGRNTIYF; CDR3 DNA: TGTGCCAGCAGACCGGGACAGGGAGGAAGAAACACCATATATTTT
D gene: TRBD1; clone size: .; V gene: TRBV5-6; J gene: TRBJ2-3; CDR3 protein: CASSLVGTGFVTQYF; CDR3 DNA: TGTGCCAGCAGCTTGGTGGGGACAGGTTTTGTTACGCAGTATTTT
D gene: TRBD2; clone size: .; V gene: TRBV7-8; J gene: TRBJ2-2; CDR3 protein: CASSSGLAGGGELFF; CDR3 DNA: TGTGCCAGCAGCTCGGGACTAGCGGGAGGAGGGGAGCTGTTTTTT
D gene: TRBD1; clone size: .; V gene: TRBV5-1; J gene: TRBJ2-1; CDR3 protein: CASSLLGQSFNEQFF; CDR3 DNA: TGCGCCAGCAGCTTGTTGGGACAGAGCTTCAATGAGCAGTTCTTC
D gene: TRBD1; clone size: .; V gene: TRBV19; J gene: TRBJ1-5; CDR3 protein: CASSTDRDSNQPQHF; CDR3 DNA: TGTGCCAGTAGTACCGACAGGGACAGCAATCAGCCCCAGCATTTT
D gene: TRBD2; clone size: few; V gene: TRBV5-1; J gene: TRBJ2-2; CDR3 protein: CASSPLAGLNTGELFF; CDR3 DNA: TGCGCCAGCAGCCCTTTAGCGGGACTCAACACCGGGGAGCTGTTTTTT
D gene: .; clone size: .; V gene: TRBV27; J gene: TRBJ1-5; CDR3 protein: CASSFLSTVNQPQHF; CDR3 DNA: TGTGCCAGCAGTTTTCTTTCGACAGTCAATCAGCCCCAGCATTTT
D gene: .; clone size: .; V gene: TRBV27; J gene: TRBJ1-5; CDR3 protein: CVTAARGTHSNQPQHF; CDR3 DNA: TGTGTCACAGCGGCCAGGGGCACTCATAGCAATCAGCCCCAGCATTTT
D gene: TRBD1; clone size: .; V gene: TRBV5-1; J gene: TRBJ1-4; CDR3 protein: CASSFYGTGASEKLFF; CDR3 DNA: TGCGCCAGCAGCTTCTACGGGACAGGGGCTAGCGAAAAACTGTTTTTT
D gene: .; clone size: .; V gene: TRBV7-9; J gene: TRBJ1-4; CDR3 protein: CASSASATNEKLFF; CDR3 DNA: TGTGCCAGCAGCGCCAGTGCAACTAATGAAAAACTGTTTTTT
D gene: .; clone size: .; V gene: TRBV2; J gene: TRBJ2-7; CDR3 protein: CASSERQGQYEQYF; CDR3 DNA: TGTGCCAGCAGTGAACGCCAGGGGCAGTACGAGCAGTACTTC
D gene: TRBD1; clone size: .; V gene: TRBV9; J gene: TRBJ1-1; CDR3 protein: CASSGQGFMNTEAFF; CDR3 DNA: TGTGCCAGCAGCGGACAGGGGTTCATGAACACTGAAGCTTTCTTT
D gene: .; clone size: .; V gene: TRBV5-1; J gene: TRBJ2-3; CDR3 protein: CASSLGGRATDTQYF; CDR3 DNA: TGCGCCAGCAGCTTGGGAGGGCGCGCGACAGATACGCAGTATTTT
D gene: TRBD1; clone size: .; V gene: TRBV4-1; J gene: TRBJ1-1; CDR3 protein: CAGSRFGQGLNTEAFF; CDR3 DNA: TGCGCCGGCAGCCGATTCGGACAGGGACTGAACACTGAAGCTTTCTTT
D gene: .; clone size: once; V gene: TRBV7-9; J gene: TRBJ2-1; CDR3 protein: CASSRSGSSYNEQFF; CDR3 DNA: TGTGCCAGCAGCCGTAGCGGATCCTCCTACAATGAGCAGTTCTTC
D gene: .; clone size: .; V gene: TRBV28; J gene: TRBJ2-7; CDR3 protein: CASSLVTDEQYF; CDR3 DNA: TGTGCCAGCAGTTTGGTAACAGACGAGCAGTACTTC
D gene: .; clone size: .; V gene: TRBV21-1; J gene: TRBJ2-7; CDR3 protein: CASSKRGFIREQYF; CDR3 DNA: TGTGCCAGCAGCAAAAGAGGGTTTATCCGCGAGCAGTACTTC
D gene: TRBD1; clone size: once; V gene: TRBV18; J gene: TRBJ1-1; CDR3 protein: CASSPISQGAEAFF; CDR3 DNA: TGTGCCAGCTCACCAATATCACAGGGGGCTGAAGCTTTCTTT
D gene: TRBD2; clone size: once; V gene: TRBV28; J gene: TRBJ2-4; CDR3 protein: CASSPTVLSSGVVGNIQYF; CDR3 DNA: TGTGCCAGCAGTCCCACCGTTTTGAGTAGCGGGGTGGTTGGAAACATTCAGTACTTC
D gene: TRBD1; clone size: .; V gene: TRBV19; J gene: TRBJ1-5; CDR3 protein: CASSRTGGKGNQPQHF; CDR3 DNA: TGTGCCAGTAGTAGAACAGGGGGCAAAGGCAATCAGCCCCAGCATTTT
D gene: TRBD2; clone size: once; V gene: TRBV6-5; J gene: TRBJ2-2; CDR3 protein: CASSYGLEGTGELFF; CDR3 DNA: TGTGCCAGCAGTTACGGACTAGAAGGAACCGGGGAGCTGTTTTTT
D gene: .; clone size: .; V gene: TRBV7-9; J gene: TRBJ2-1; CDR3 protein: CASSPGRARYNEQFF; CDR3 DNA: TGTGCCAGCAGCCCAGGCAGGGCGAGGTACAATGAGCAGTTCTTC
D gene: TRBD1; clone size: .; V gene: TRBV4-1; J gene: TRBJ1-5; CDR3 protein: CASSESGSGGQPQHF; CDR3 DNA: TGCGCCAGCAGCGAAAGTGGGTCAGGGGGCCAGCCCCAGCATTTT
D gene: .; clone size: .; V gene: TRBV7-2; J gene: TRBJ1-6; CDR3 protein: CASSARQSSYNSPLHF; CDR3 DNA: TGTGCCAGCAGCGCCAGACAGAGCTCCTATAATTCACCCCTCCACTTT
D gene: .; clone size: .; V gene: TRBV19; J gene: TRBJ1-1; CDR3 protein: CASQLDREPSSEAFF; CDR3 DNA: TGTGCCAGCCAATTGGACAGAGAACCGAGCTCCGAAGCTTTCTTT
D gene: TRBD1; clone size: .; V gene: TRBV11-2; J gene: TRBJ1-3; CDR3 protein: CASSWGQSSGNTIYF; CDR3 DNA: TGTGCCAGCAGCTGGGGACAGAGCTCTGGAAACACCATATATTTT
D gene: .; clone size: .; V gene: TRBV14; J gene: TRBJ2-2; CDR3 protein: CASSPRRALQRVTGELFF; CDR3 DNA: TGTGCCAGCAGCCCAAGGAGGGCACTCCAACGAGTTACCGGGGAGCTGTTTTTT
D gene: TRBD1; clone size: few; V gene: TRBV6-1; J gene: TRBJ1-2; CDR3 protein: CASGGTGTNRGYTF; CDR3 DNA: TGTGCCAGCGGGGGGACAGGCACCAATCGCGGCTACACCTTC
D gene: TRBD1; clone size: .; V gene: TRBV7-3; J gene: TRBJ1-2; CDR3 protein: CASSISDRGYGYTF; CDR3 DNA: TGTGCCAGCAGCATCTCGGACAGGGGTTATGGCTACACCTTC
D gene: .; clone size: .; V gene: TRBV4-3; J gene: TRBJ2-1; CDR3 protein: CASSQDPSTNEQFF; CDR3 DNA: TGCGCCAGCAGCCAAGACCCTAGCACCAATGAGCAGTTCTTC
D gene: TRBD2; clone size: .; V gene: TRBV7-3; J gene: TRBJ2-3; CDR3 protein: CASSTSGTDTQYF; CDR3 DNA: TGTGCCAGTTCTACTAGCGGCACAGATACGCAGTATTTT
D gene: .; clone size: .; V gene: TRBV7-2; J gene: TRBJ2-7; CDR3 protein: CASSSVESLYEQYF; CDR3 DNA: TGTGCCAGCAGCTCGGTAGAGTCCCTGTACGAGCAGTACTTC
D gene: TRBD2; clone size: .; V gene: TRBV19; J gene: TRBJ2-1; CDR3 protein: CASSLHRLAGGEQFF; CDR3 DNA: TGTGCCAGTAGTCTTCACCGACTAGCGGGAGGTGAGCAGTTCTTC
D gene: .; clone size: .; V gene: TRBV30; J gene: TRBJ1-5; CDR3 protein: CAWSWGRDQPQHF; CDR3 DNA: TGTGCCTGGAGTTGGGGCAGGGATCAGCCCCAGCATTTT
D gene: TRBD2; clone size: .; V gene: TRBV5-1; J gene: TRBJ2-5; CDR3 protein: CASSLPSGGHQETQYF; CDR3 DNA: TGCGCCAGCAGCTTGCCCAGCGGGGGGCACCAAGAGACCCAGTACTTC
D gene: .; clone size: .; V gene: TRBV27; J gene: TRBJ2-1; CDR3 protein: CASSFRIRGSSYNEQFF; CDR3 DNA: TGTGCCAGCAGTTTCAGGATTCGTGGCAGCTCCTACAATGAGCAGTTCTTC
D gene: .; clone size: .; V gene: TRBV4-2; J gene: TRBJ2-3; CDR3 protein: CASSQDRRTDTQYF; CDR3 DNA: TGTGCCAGCAGCCAGGACAGACGCACAGATACGCAGTATTTT
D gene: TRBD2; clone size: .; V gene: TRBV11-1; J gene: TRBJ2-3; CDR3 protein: CASSLAGLAGGDTQYF; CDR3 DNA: TGTGCCAGCAGCTTAGCCGGACTAGCGGGAGGAGATACGCAGTATTTT
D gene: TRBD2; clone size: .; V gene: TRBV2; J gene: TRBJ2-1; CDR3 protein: CASSMGLAVSRGQFF; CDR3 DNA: TGTGCCAGCAGTATGGGACTAGCGGTATCACGGGGGCAGTTCTTC
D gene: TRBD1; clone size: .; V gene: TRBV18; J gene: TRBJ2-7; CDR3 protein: CASSPLSAGTGLGEQYF; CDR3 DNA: TGTGCCAGCTCACCACTTTCAGCCGGGACAGGGCTAGGGGAGCAGTACTTC
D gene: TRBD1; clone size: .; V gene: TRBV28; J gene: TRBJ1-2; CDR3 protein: CASTNRDRSSGGYTF; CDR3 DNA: TGTGCCAGCACCAACCGGGACAGGAGCTCAGGAGGCTACACCTTC
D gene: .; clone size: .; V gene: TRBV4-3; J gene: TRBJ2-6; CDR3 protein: CASSRDWGSFSGANVLTF; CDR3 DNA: TGCGCCAGCAGCCGGGACTGGGGATCTTTCTCTGGGGCCAACGTCCTGACTTTC
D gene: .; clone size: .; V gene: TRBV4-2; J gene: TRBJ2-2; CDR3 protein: CASSRRGTGELFF; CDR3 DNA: TGTGCCAGCAGCCGTCGGGGCACCGGGGAGCTGTTTTTT